This T cell receptor beta chain was documented in a study of shared clonotypes between healthy human individuals. The CDR3 has 19 amino acids. The germline V gene has CDR1 SGHTA and CDR2 FQGTGA. Unmatched junction bases numbered 16, after V lost 5 bases and J lost 0 bases. Unsorted PBMC DNA was sequenced on ten immunoSEQ deep assay plates. Assay: immunoSEQ multiplex PCR; the TCRdb copy retains only in-frame clones and omits some. The table includes roughly 490,000 clones, 79% detected once. Specimen: PBMCs. The source is a woman between 35 and 50 years old in good health. Some clones in this sample may be carry-over from other donors' samples. The rearrangement links TRBV7-3 to TRBJ2-3, with 8 positions matching TRBD2. CDR3 region: CASSQTPTRLASSTDTQYF. CDR3 DNA: TGTGCCAGCAGCCAAACTCCAACTCGACTAGCGTCTAGCACAGATACGCAGTATTTT.